Listed below are T cell receptor beta chains from one sample, sequenced in a study of T cells in Graves' hyperthyroidism and ophthalmopathy. One entry per CDR3 protein, called by TCRdb with MiXCR from the multiplex PCR reads. This table holds fewer than 500,000 distinct CDR3 sequences, roughly 14% found once. Material for sequencing was blood. The receptors stem from a man aged 18 to 35 with Graves' ophthalmopathy. CDR3s include the opening cysteine and the closing phenylalanine or tryptophan. The D gene is left open where the match is weak. Clone sizes are given selectively: once, few, many, or a class where the clone is expanded.

V gene: TRBV10-3; clone size: many; D gene: .; J gene: TRBJ2-6; CDR3 DNA: TGTGCCATCAGTCAGGACACACCCACTGGGGCCAACGTCCTGACTTTC; CDR3 protein: CAISQDTPTGANVLTF
V gene: TRBV19; clone size: .; D gene: TRBD1; J gene: TRBJ2-1; CDR3 DNA: TGTGCCAGTAGTATACTGAGACAGGGATTGGGCAATGAGCAGTTCTTC; CDR3 protein: CASSILRQGLGNEQFF
V gene: TRBV6-4; clone size: few; D gene: .; J gene: TRBJ2-1; CDR3 DNA: TGTGCCAGCAGTGTACTCTACAGCTCCTACAATGAGCAGTTCTTC; CDR3 protein: CASSVLYSSYNEQFF
V gene: TRBV24-1; clone size: few; D gene: TRBD1; J gene: TRBJ2-7; CDR3 DNA: TGTGCCACCAGTGATGCCGGGACAGGGGTCCCCTACGAGCAGTACTTC; CDR3 protein: CATSDAGTGVPYEQYF
V gene: TRBV11-2; clone size: many; D gene: TRBD1; J gene: TRBJ1-3; CDR3 DNA: TGTGCCAGCAGCTTAGAAGGACAGGGGCGAGGAAACACCATATATTTT; CDR3 protein: CASSLEGQGRGNTIYF
V gene: TRBV18; clone size: few; D gene: TRBD1; J gene: TRBJ2-7; CDR3 DNA: TGTGCCAGCTCACCCCAAACATCGGGACAGGGTACCTACGAGCAGTACTTC; CDR3 protein: CASSPQTSGQGTYEQYF
V gene: TRBV3-1; clone size: many; D gene: TRBD2; J gene: TRBJ2-5; CDR3 DNA: TGTGCCAGCAGCCAACTAGCGGGGAGTGGGGAAGAGACCCAGTACTTC; CDR3 protein: CASSQLAGSGEETQYF
V gene: TRBV3-1; clone size: many; D gene: .; J gene: TRBJ1-6; CDR3 DNA: TGTGCCAGCAGCCATAACAGCCCTAATTCACCCCTCCACTTT; CDR3 protein: CASSHNSPNSPLHF
V gene: TRBV10-2; clone size: many; D gene: TRBD1; J gene: TRBJ2-2; CDR3 DNA: TGCGCCAGCCGCCAAGGGACAGCAAACACCGGGGAGCTGTTTTTT; CDR3 protein: CASRQGTANTGELFF
V gene: TRBV12-3/TRBV12-4; clone size: .; D gene: .; J gene: TRBJ1-2; CDR3 DNA: TGTGCCAGCAGTAGGTTCTCCTCCGAGGGCTACACCTTC; CDR3 protein: CASSRFSSEGYTF
V gene: TRBV5-6; clone size: few; D gene: TRBD2; J gene: TRBJ2-1; CDR3 DNA: TGTGCCAGCAGCCCGGGACTAGGGTCTGAGCAGTTCTTC; CDR3 protein: CASSPGLGSEQFF
V gene: TRBV6-2/TRBV6-3; clone size: many; D gene: TRBD1; J gene: TRBJ2-7; CDR3 DNA: TGTGCCGCCAGACAGGGACCTGTCTGGGGGGAGCAGTACTTC; CDR3 protein: CAARQGPVWGEQYF
V gene: TRBV3-1; clone size: many; D gene: .; J gene: TRBJ1-6; CDR3 DNA: TGTGCCAGCAGCCTAGGGGTGTCGGCCCTCCACTTT; CDR3 protein: CASSLGVSALHF
V gene: TRBV11-3; clone size: many; D gene: .; J gene: TRBJ1-1; CDR3 DNA: TGTGCCAGCAGCTTAGTTGGCAGCACTGAAGCTTTCTTT; CDR3 protein: CASSLVGSTEAFF
V gene: TRBV11-2; clone size: many; D gene: .; J gene: TRBJ2-7; CDR3 DNA: TGTGCCAGCAGCTTTTCCAGGGCCTACGAGCAGTACTTC; CDR3 protein: CASSFSRAYEQYF
V gene: TRBV6-1; clone size: .; D gene: TRBD1; J gene: TRBJ2-7; CDR3 DNA: TGTGCCATCAGTCCTGGGACAGGCAACGGCAAGCAGTACTTC; CDR3 protein: CAISPGTGNGKQYF
V gene: TRBV3-1; clone size: many; D gene: TRBD2; J gene: TRBJ2-7; CDR3 DNA: TGTGCCAGCACTGGAGGGAGAGCGGGGGCCTACGAGCAGTACTTC; CDR3 protein: CASTGGRAGAYEQYF
V gene: TRBV7-9; clone size: many; D gene: TRBD1; J gene: TRBJ2-7; CDR3 DNA: TGTGCCAGCAGCCCAACCCAGGGGGCCTCAGTATACGAGCAGTACTTC; CDR3 protein: CASSPTQGASVYEQYF
V gene: TRBV9; clone size: many; D gene: TRBD2; J gene: TRBJ2-1; CDR3 DNA: TGTGCCAGCAGCGTAGGGGCGGGAGGGGGGAATGAGCAGTTCTTC; CDR3 protein: CASSVGAGGGNEQFF
V gene: TRBV7-8; clone size: many; D gene: .; J gene: TRBJ1-1; CDR3 DNA: TGTGCCAGCACCCCTGGGCAATGGACTGAAGCTTTCTTT; CDR3 protein: CASTPGQWTEAFF
V gene: TRBV19; clone size: .; D gene: .; J gene: TRBJ2-1; CDR3 DNA: TGTGCCAGTAGTATGGAATCCCGGGACTTATTATTCAATGAGCAGTTCTTC; CDR3 protein: CASSMESRDLLFNEQFF
V gene: TRBV19; clone size: .; D gene: TRBD1; J gene: TRBJ1-2; CDR3 DNA: TGTGCCAGTAGTCCTAGGACAGGGAGGATCTATGGCTACACCTTC; CDR3 protein: CASSPRTGRIYGYTF
V gene: TRBV20-1; clone size: .; D gene: .; J gene: TRBJ2-5; CDR3 DNA: TGCAGTGCTAGAGCTACCCCCGCCTCCCAAGAGACCCAGTACTTC; CDR3 protein: CSARATPASQETQYF
V gene: TRBV30; clone size: many; D gene: .; J gene: TRBJ2-1; CDR3 DNA: TGTGCTGTGGGCGGGCTGGAGCAGTTCTTC; CDR3 protein: CAVGGLEQFF
V gene: TRBV7-2; clone size: .; D gene: .; J gene: TRBJ2-5; CDR3 DNA: TGTGCCAGCAGCTCTTCGGGACGGACCACCCAAGAGACCCAGTACTTC; CDR3 protein: CASSSSGRTTQETQYF
V gene: TRBV10-1; clone size: .; D gene: TRBD1; J gene: TRBJ2-1; CDR3 DNA: TGCGCCAGCAGGTTGGGGACAGGGGGTCGAAATGAGCAGTTCTTC; CDR3 protein: CASRLGTGGRNEQFF
V gene: TRBV12-5; clone size: many; D gene: .; J gene: TRBJ2-1; CDR3 DNA: TGTGCTAGTGGTTCTTCGAATCCGGACAGCCTATACAATGAGCAGTTCTTC; CDR3 protein: CASGSSNPDSLYNEQFF
V gene: TRBV6-1; clone size: many; D gene: .; J gene: TRBJ2-1; CDR3 DNA: TGTGCCAGCCTTGGCAGGTACAATGAGCAGTTCTTC; CDR3 protein: CASLGRYNEQFF
V gene: TRBV7-8; clone size: many; D gene: .; J gene: TRBJ1-1; CDR3 DNA: TGTGCCAGCAGCCCCCGCCCCCGGACTGAAGCTTTCTTT; CDR3 protein: CASSPRPRTEAFF
V gene: TRBV5-1; clone size: .; D gene: .; J gene: TRBJ2-5; CDR3 DNA: TGCGCCAGCAGCTTGGGCCCCGGAGGGCCTACGGATGAGACCCAGTACTTT; CDR3 protein: CASSLGPGGPTDETQYF
V gene: TRBV30; clone size: many; D gene: .; J gene: TRBJ2-1; CDR3 DNA: TGTGCCTGGAGTCGACAAGGGCAGGAGCAGTTCTTC; CDR3 protein: CAWSRQGQEQFF
V gene: TRBV5-1; clone size: .; D gene: .; J gene: TRBJ1-5; CDR3 DNA: TGCGCCAGCAGCTTGGAGGGACCCCATAGCAATCAGCCCCAGCATTTT; CDR3 protein: CASSLEGPHSNQPQHF
V gene: TRBV20-1; clone size: many; D gene: TRBD2; J gene: TRBJ2-1; CDR3 DNA: TGCAGTGCTAGAGTGGGACTAGCGGGAGTTGAGCAGTTCTTC; CDR3 protein: CSARVGLAGVEQFF
V gene: TRBV5-8; clone size: .; D gene: .; J gene: TRBJ1-6; CDR3 DNA: TGTGCCAGCAGCTTGGATTTTGGGGGCTCCTATAATTCACCCCTCCACTTT; CDR3 protein: CASSLDFGGSYNSPLHF
V gene: TRBV19; clone size: .; D gene: TRBD1; J gene: TRBJ2-1; CDR3 DNA: TGTGCCAGTAGGAGGGGGACAGGCTTCTACAATGAGCAGTTCTTC; CDR3 protein: CASRRGTGFYNEQFF
V gene: TRBV4-1; clone size: many; D gene: TRBD1; J gene: TRBJ1-1; CDR3 DNA: TGCGCCAGCAGCCAAGGACAGGGGGCGAACACTGAAGCTTTCTTT; CDR3 protein: CASSQGQGANTEAFF
V gene: TRBV28; clone size: many; D gene: .; J gene: TRBJ2-5; CDR3 DNA: TGTGCCAGCAGTTTACCCAGGGTGGAGACCCAGTACTTC; CDR3 protein: CASSLPRVETQYF
V gene: TRBV13; clone size: many; D gene: .; J gene: TRBJ1-1; CDR3 DNA: TGTGCCAGCAGCACCGGGACATCTGACGAAGCTTTCTTT; CDR3 protein: CASSTGTSDEAFF
V gene: TRBV24-1; clone size: many; D gene: TRBD2; J gene: TRBJ2-3; CDR3 DNA: TGTGCCACCAGTGACCTGAAGAGCGGGGGGGCCACAGATACGCAGTATTTT; CDR3 protein: CATSDLKSGGATDTQYF
V gene: TRBV27; clone size: many; D gene: TRBD2; J gene: TRBJ2-1; CDR3 DNA: TGTGCCAGCAGGCTAGGTGTAGCGGGACACATTAGCTCCTACAATGAGCAGTTCTTC; CDR3 protein: CASRLGVAGHISSYNEQFF
V gene: TRBV20-1; clone size: many; D gene: .; J gene: TRBJ1-5; CDR3 DNA: TGCAGTGCTAGAGCCACAGGGAGTCAGCCCCAGCATTTT; CDR3 protein: CSARATGSQPQHF
V gene: TRBV19; clone size: many; D gene: .; J gene: TRBJ1-5; CDR3 DNA: TGTGCCAGTAGTCCGACATCGGGTCAGCCCCAGCATTTT; CDR3 protein: CASSPTSGQPQHF
V gene: TRBV20-1; clone size: many; D gene: TRBD1; J gene: TRBJ1-2; CDR3 DNA: TGCAGTGCAACTGACAGGGGATTTGGTGGCTACACCTTC; CDR3 protein: CSATDRGFGGYTF
V gene: TRBV19; clone size: many; D gene: .; J gene: TRBJ2-1; CDR3 DNA: TGTGCCAGTAGGGAGACTAGACGGGATCAGAATGAGCAGTTCTTC; CDR3 protein: CASRETRRDQNEQFF
V gene: TRBV5-4; clone size: .; D gene: .; J gene: TRBJ2-3; CDR3 DNA: TGTGCCAGCAGCTTAGTGACCGGTGGCATAAGCACAGATACGCAGTATTTT; CDR3 protein: CASSLVTGGISTDTQYF
V gene: TRBV5-1; clone size: many; D gene: .; J gene: TRBJ2-2; CDR3 DNA: TGCGCCAGCAGCTTATCGGGCGGAGCCGCGAACACCGGGGAGCTGTTTTTT; CDR3 protein: CASSLSGGAANTGELFF
V gene: TRBV9; clone size: many; D gene: .; J gene: TRBJ1-6; CDR3 DNA: TGTGCCAGCAGCGTAGGGGATTCACCCCTCCACTTT; CDR3 protein: CASSVGDSPLHF
V gene: TRBV7-8; clone size: .; D gene: TRBD1; J gene: TRBJ1-4; CDR3 DNA: TGTGCCAGCAGCCTACGGGACAGGGGGCTCTTAACTAATGAAAAACTGTTTTTT; CDR3 protein: CASSLRDRGLLTNEKLFF
V gene: TRBV4-1; clone size: .; D gene: .; J gene: TRBJ1-1; CDR3 DNA: TGCGCCAGCAGCCAAGCGGATGGGCAGCTGAACACTGAAGCTTTCTTT; CDR3 protein: CASSQADGQLNTEAFF
V gene: TRBV30; clone size: many; D gene: .; J gene: TRBJ2-5; CDR3 DNA: TGTGCCTGGAGTGAGGGGGTCCAAGAGACCCAGTACTTC; CDR3 protein: CAWSEGVQETQYF
V gene: TRBV7-3; clone size: many; D gene: TRBD2; J gene: TRBJ2-1; CDR3 DNA: TGTGCCAGCAGCCCCAGCGGGACTATGGAAGGGCAGTTCTTC; CDR3 protein: CASSPSGTMEGQFF
V gene: TRBV7-9; clone size: .; D gene: .; J gene: TRBJ2-1; CDR3 DNA: TGTGCCAGCAGCTTACCCTTCTTC; CDR3 protein: CASSLPFF
V gene: TRBV14; clone size: few; D gene: .; J gene: TRBJ2-2; CDR3 DNA: TGTGCCAGCAGCCTTGGGTCCTTGTCGAACACCGGGGAGCTGTTTTTT; CDR3 protein: CASSLGSLSNTGELFF
V gene: TRBV12-3/TRBV12-4; clone size: many; D gene: .; J gene: TRBJ1-2; CDR3 DNA: TGTGCCAGCAGTTTGTGGGGAGAGGATGGCTACACCTTC; CDR3 protein: CASSLWGEDGYTF
V gene: TRBV18; clone size: many; D gene: .; J gene: TRBJ2-5; CDR3 DNA: TGTGCCAGCTCACCCTCTCCAGGGCAAGAGACCCAGTACTTC; CDR3 protein: CASSPSPGQETQYF
V gene: TRBV3-1; clone size: few; D gene: .; J gene: TRBJ2-5; CDR3 DNA: TGTGCCAGCAGCCAAGACCATCCACTAGTACAAGAGACCCAGTACTTC; CDR3 protein: CASSQDHPLVQETQYF
V gene: TRBV7-2; clone size: many; D gene: TRBD1; J gene: TRBJ1-3; CDR3 DNA: TGTGCCAGCAGCCCAGAGGACAGGAAATACTCTGGAAACACCATATATTTT; CDR3 protein: CASSPEDRKYSGNTIYF
V gene: TRBV27; clone size: .; D gene: TRBD2; J gene: TRBJ2-7; CDR3 DNA: TGTGCCAGCAGTTTAACGGGACTAGCGGGAAGGGGCTACGAGCAGTACTTC; CDR3 protein: CASSLTGLAGRGYEQYF
V gene: TRBV6-6; clone size: many; D gene: .; J gene: TRBJ2-5; CDR3 DNA: TGTGCCAGCAGTTACCAAGGGGGGCTACAAGAGACCCAGTACTTC; CDR3 protein: CASSYQGGLQETQYF